The rows below give T cell receptor beta chains drawn from one sample of a study of blood T cell repertoires in COVID-19. Here immunoSEQ multiplex PCR was the method, and the copy in TCRdb shows in-frame clones only, minus some. Here the sample spans 200,000 to 300,000 clones, approximately 82% being singletons. The sample taken for sequencing was peripheral blood. These receptor sequences come from a man in his thirties or forties who had recovered from COVID-19. Both conserved end residues are part of each CDR3. Fields, in order: V gene, J gene, CDR3 length, clone size, CDR3 protein. The size entry is marked missing in some rows and otherwise reads once, few, many or a size class.

>TRBV20-1|TRBJ1-5|12|NA
CSASAGSQPQHF
>TRBV7-2|TRBJ2-2|17|once
CASSTPPGQGYTGELFF
>TRBV7-2|TRBJ2-5|16|NA
CASSLGLAGGLETQYF
>TRBV5-1|TRBJ2-3|15|NA
CASSLQGVGTDTQYF
>TRBV12-5|TRBJ1-4|17|NA
CASGLIGQQGIHEKLFF
>TRBV7-2|TRBJ2-5|16|NA
CASSLGGGGGQETQYF
>TRBV28|TRBJ2-1|14|NA
CASISLTGPNEQFF
>TRBV6-5|TRBJ1-3|14|NA
CASARDFSGNTIYF
>TRBV5-4|TRBJ1-2|15|NA
CASSLDQGAVHGYTF
>TRBV11-2|TRBJ2-2|15|NA
CASSLGQSNTGELFF
>TRBV2|TRBJ1-1|15|NA
CASSEGRGRNTEAFF
>TRBV7-2|TRBJ1-5|15|many
CASSFWANSNQPQHF
>TRBV25-1|TRBJ2-1|14|NA
CASSDRNSYNEQFF
>TRBV3-1/TRBV3-2|TRBJ2-5|17|NA
CASSQEGGGGIRETQYF
>TRBV12-3/TRBV12-4|TRBJ1-1|12|NA
CASSNRGTEAFF
>TRBV5-1|TRBJ1-1|15|NA
CASSLEGQGVSEAFF
>TRBV6-5|TRBJ2-3|14|NA
CASSYISGVDTQYF
>TRBV28|TRBJ2-3|15|NA
CASSPSGAGADTQYF
>TRBV11-2|TRBJ1-3|12|few
CASSPTGRTIYF
>TRBV11-1|TRBJ2-1|16|NA
CASSLVSRGAYNEQFF
>TRBV5-4|TRBJ2-3|17|once
CASSLGLTGLGTDTQYF
>TRBV3-1/TRBV3-2|TRBJ2-2|15|NA
CASSLQGGVGGELFF
>TRBV27|TRBJ1-1|16|NA
CASSLDPRGVGTEAFF
>TRBV28|TRBJ2-3|15|NA
CASSLRQGATDTQYF
>TRBV10-2|TRBJ1-4|15|once
CASSDTGTVGEKLFF
>TRBV2|TRBJ1-2|13|NA
CAGQRGTGEGYTF
>TRBV3-1/TRBV3-2|TRBJ2-7|15|NA
CASSPKGQGFYEQYF
>TRBV7-2|TRBJ1-5|15|NA
CASSLDVGANQPQHF
>TRBV2|TRBJ1-6|15|NA
CASLVDREYNSPLHF
>TRBV19|TRBJ1-1|13|NA
CASSRQGATEAFF
>TRBV11-2|TRBJ2-3|13|once
CASSQQGADTQYF
>TRBV4-1|TRBJ1-2|14|few
CASSQEWGDYGYTF
>TRBV5-8|TRBJ1-4|16|NA
CASSSEWGQGTEKLFF
>TRBV5-4|TRBJ2-3|16|NA
CASSDSRVTSTDTQYF
>TRBV2|TRBJ1-3|14|NA
CASSDPSSGNTIYF
>TRBV6-5|TRBJ2-2|15|NA
CASWKDRVVTGELFF